The entry below gives a single T cell receptor beta chain sequence along with its context. This record comes from a study of OX40 agonist ivuxolimab in advanced cancers. Data came from immunoSEQ multiplex PCR; TCRdb stores just in-frame clones and leaves some out. The profile shows roughly 53,000 clones, about 88% of them singletons. The sequenced sample was CD4+ or CD8+ T cells sorted from blood, obtained in a trial of the OX40 agonist ivuxolimab. The TCR sequence derives from an adult with an advanced solid tumor such as melanoma, head and neck, liver or kidney cancer.

CDR3 sequence (DNA): TGTGCCAGCAGCTTAGCCGGACAGGGCCCCTACGAGCAGTACTTC. Its protein is CASSLAGQGPYEQYF. The V and J genes are TRBV7-8 and TRBJ2-5, with TRBD1 matching over 8 bases. The DNA end is more similar to TRBJ2-7, so the J call may be wrong. The germline CDR1 and CDR2 sequences are SGHVS and FQNEAQ. The CDR3 is made up of 15 amino acids.